Described below is a single TCR beta chain sequence and its context. Its antigen is not known. The data originate from a study of CD8+ T cells in alopecia areata. As for the study in general: Patients received oral tofacitinib, 5 to 10 mg twice daily, for moderate-to-severe alopecia areata. Points from the study as a whole: Uncertain still, given a single nonresponder, is whether baseline CD8+ expansion links to response.

Trimming cost V 4 bases and J 3 bases, with 14 bases left between them. The CDR3 extends over 15 amino acids. Germline values: CDR1 LNHNV, CDR2 YYDKDF (reference sequence). Treatment described: oral pan-JAK inhibitor, 5-10 mg twice daily. Lesional scalp tissue (obtained by punch biopsy) and peripheral blood were collected from alopecia areata patients. Isolation of CD4+ and CD8+ T cells from PBMCs was achieved by sorting. RNA was isolated and reverse transcribed to cDNA, the sequencing template. Assay used: immunoSEQ multiplex PCR; TCRdb lists only in-frame clones, some missing. The data show roughly 180,000 clones, around 56% seen once.

The chain combines TRBV15 with TRBJ2-3; maybe TRBD1 (6 bases). Material: CD4+ T cells sorted from blood, obtained at week 4, from a patient treated with tofacitinib. The receptor's source is a human donor with alopecia areata. The CDR3 is CATSISRGLTDTQYF. The CDR3 DNA is TGTGCCACCAGCATCTCCAGGGGTTTGACAGATACGCAGTATTTT.